The rows below give T cell receptor beta chains drawn from one sample of a study of OX40 agonist ivuxolimab in advanced cancers. Sequenced by immunoSEQ multiplex PCR; TCRdb stores in-frame clones only, minus some. Of around 69,000 clones in the sample, over 75% were seen once. Sequencing used CD4+ or CD8+ T cells sorted from blood, obtained in a trial of the OX40 agonist ivuxolimab. These receptors all stem from an adult with an advanced solid tumor such as melanoma, head and neck, liver or kidney cancer. Both conserved end residues are part of each CDR3. Each record gives: V gene, J gene, clone size, D gene, CDR3 protein, CDR3 DNA. D genes are given only for firm matches. The listing skips clone size in some rows; elsewhere it reads once, few, many or a size class.

V gene: TRBV6-6
J gene: TRBJ2-4
clone size: -
D gene: TRBD2
CDR3 protein: CASIDQTGRSNIQYF
CDR3 DNA: TGTGCCAGCATCGACCAGACCGGGAGGTCAAACATTCAGTACTTC

V gene: TRBV7-8
J gene: TRBJ2-7
clone size: -
D gene: -
CDR3 protein: CASSPSYEQYF
CDR3 DNA: TGTGCCAGCAGCCCGAGCTACGAGCAGTACTTC

V gene: TRBV9
J gene: TRBJ1-6
clone size: few
D gene: -
CDR3 protein: CASSPGSPGNSPLHF
CDR3 DNA: TGTGCCAGCAGCCCAGGATCCCCCGGGAATTCACCCCTCCACTTT

V gene: TRBV7-2
J gene: TRBJ2-5
clone size: -
D gene: TRBD2
CDR3 protein: CASSLPSGGVKTQYF
CDR3 DNA: TGTGCCAGCAGCTTGCCTAGCGGGGGGGTAAAGACCCAGTACTTC

V gene: TRBV7-2
J gene: TRBJ1-1
clone size: once
D gene: -
CDR3 protein: CASSPPGVRTEAFF
CDR3 DNA: TGTGCCAGCAGCCCCCCAGGTGTTAGGACTGAAGCTTTCTTT

V gene: TRBV5-1
J gene: TRBJ1-5
clone size: -
D gene: TRBD1
CDR3 protein: CASSQMTGDQPQHF
CDR3 DNA: TGCGCCAGCAGCCAGATGACAGGGGATCAGCCCCAGCATTTT

V gene: TRBV4-1
J gene: TRBJ2-2
clone size: few
D gene: TRBD1
CDR3 protein: CASSRGTGTSGELFF
CDR3 DNA: TGCGCCAGCAGCCGGGGGACAGGGACGTCCGGGGAGCTGTTTTTT

V gene: TRBV18
J gene: TRBJ1-5
clone size: -
D gene: -
CDR3 protein: CASSLVRSEDSNQPQHF
CDR3 DNA: TGTGCCAGCTCACTCGTCAGGTCTGAGGATAGCAATCAGCCCCAGCATTTT

V gene: TRBV6-5
J gene: TRBJ1-1
clone size: once
D gene: TRBD1
CDR3 protein: CASTRQGAGGTEAFF
CDR3 DNA: TGTGCCAGCACTAGACAGGGGGCAGGAGGGACTGAAGCTTTCTTT

V gene: TRBV7-2
J gene: TRBJ1-2
clone size: -
D gene: -
CDR3 protein: CASSLEPGSVYGYTF
CDR3 DNA: TGTGCCAGCAGCTTAGAGCCAGGGTCCGTCTATGGCTACACCTTC

V gene: TRBV6-5
J gene: TRBJ1-3
clone size: -
D gene: -
CDR3 protein: CASSYLDGPGNTIYF
CDR3 DNA: TGTGCCAGCAGTTACTTAGACGGCCCAGGAAACACCATATATTTT

V gene: TRBV5-1
J gene: TRBJ2-1
clone size: -
D gene: TRBD1
CDR3 protein: CASSLEQGKANEQFF
CDR3 DNA: TGCGCCAGCAGCTTGGAACAGGGGAAGGCGAATGAGCAGTTCTTC

V gene: TRBV6-6
J gene: TRBJ2-1
clone size: -
D gene: -
CDR3 protein: CASSYPPGQGLYEQFF
CDR3 DNA: TGTGCCAGCAGTTACCCGCCGGGGCAGGGATTGTATGAGCAGTTCTTC

V gene: TRBV2
J gene: TRBJ2-7
clone size: once
D gene: -
CDR3 protein: CASSEGPPSAYEQYF
CDR3 DNA: TGTGCCAGCAGTGAAGGTCCTCCGTCGGCCTACGAGCAGTACTTC

V gene: TRBV6-5
J gene: TRBJ1-1
clone size: few
D gene: -
CDR3 protein: CASTQRGFGEAFF
CDR3 DNA: TGTGCCAGCACCCAGAGGGGGTTCGGTGAAGCTTTCTTT

V gene: TRBV6-4
J gene: TRBJ2-7
clone size: -
D gene: TRBD2
CDR3 protein: CASSDLTSGSNYEQYF
CDR3 DNA: TGTGCCAGCAGTGACTTGACTAGCGGGAGTAACTACGAGCAGTACTTC

V gene: TRBV7-3
J gene: TRBJ2-2
clone size: once
D gene: -
CDR3 protein: CASSTETTAGELFF
CDR3 DNA: TGTGCCAGCAGCACAGAAACGACAGCCGGGGAGCTGTTTTTT

V gene: TRBV2
J gene: TRBJ1-5
clone size: -
D gene: TRBD1
CDR3 protein: CASSGGLGQGTTTSNQPQHF
CDR3 DNA: TGTGCCAGCAGTGGGGGTCTCGGACAGGGGACAACCACTAGCAATCAGCCCCAGCATTTT

V gene: TRBV5-1
J gene: TRBJ2-1
clone size: -
D gene: TRBD2
CDR3 protein: CASSLDGGRGNEQFF
CDR3 DNA: TGCGCCAGCAGCTTGGACGGCGGGAGAGGCAATGAGCAGTTCTTC

V gene: TRBV5-5
J gene: TRBJ1-5
clone size: -
D gene: -
CDR3 protein: CASSLWEYSNQPQHF
CDR3 DNA: TGTGCCAGCAGCCTTTGGGAATATAGCAATCAGCCCCAGCATTTT

V gene: TRBV6-5
J gene: TRBJ2-2
clone size: -
D gene: -
CDR3 protein: CASRRRPNTGELFF
CDR3 DNA: TGTGCCAGCAGGAGACGGCCGAACACCGGGGAGCTGTTTTTT

V gene: TRBV2
J gene: TRBJ1-3
clone size: -
D gene: TRBD1
CDR3 protein: CASTLQGGSGNTIYF
CDR3 DNA: TGTGCCAGCACCTTACAGGGGGGCTCTGGAAACACCATATATTTT

V gene: TRBV10-1
J gene: TRBJ1-5
clone size: few
D gene: -
CDR3 protein: CASRTRQPQHF
CDR3 DNA: TGCGCCAGCAGAACGAGGCAGCCCCAGCATTTT

V gene: TRBV2
J gene: TRBJ2-5
clone size: -
D gene: -
CDR3 protein: CASTGFTGDGGTQYF
CDR3 DNA: TGTGCCAGCACCGGATTTACAGGGGACGGGGGGACCCAGTACTTC

V gene: TRBV5-1
J gene: TRBJ2-1
clone size: few
D gene: -
CDR3 protein: CASSLGQRNEQFF
CDR3 DNA: TGCGCCAGCAGCTTGGGACAGCGCAATGAGCAGTTCTTC

V gene: TRBV10-3
J gene: TRBJ2-7
clone size: -
D gene: -
CDR3 protein: CAIRTDRSYEQYF
CDR3 DNA: TGTGCCATCAGGACAGACCGTTCCTACGAGCAGTACTTC

V gene: TRBV7-9
J gene: TRBJ2-3
clone size: -
D gene: TRBD1
CDR3 protein: CASSPGQGGTDTQYF
CDR3 DNA: TGTGCCAGCAGCCCGGGACAGGGGGGCACAGATACGCAGTATTTT

V gene: TRBV6-5
J gene: TRBJ1-4
clone size: -
D gene: -
CDR3 protein: CASSYSGVTNEKLFF
CDR3 DNA: TGTGCCAGCAGTTACTCAGGGGTAACTAATGAAAAACTGTTTTTT

V gene: TRBV7-2
J gene: TRBJ1-6
clone size: -
D gene: -
CDR3 protein: CASSLSGTNSPLHF
CDR3 DNA: TGTGCCAGCAGCTTGTCAGGAACAAATTCACCCCTCCACTTT

V gene: TRBV18
J gene: TRBJ2-7
clone size: -
D gene: TRBD1
CDR3 protein: CASSPQGQSYEQYF
CDR3 DNA: TGTGCCAGCTCACCGCAGGGACAGTCCTACGAGCAGTACTTC

V gene: TRBV7-8
J gene: TRBJ2-1
clone size: few
D gene: TRBD2
CDR3 protein: CASSSFAGGFYNEQFF
CDR3 DNA: TGTGCCAGCAGCTCATTCGCGGGGGGCTTCTACAATGAGCAGTTCTTC

V gene: TRBV10-3
J gene: TRBJ1-1
clone size: -
D gene: -
CDR3 protein: CAIRAPAGRNTEAFF
CDR3 DNA: TGTGCCATCAGGGCCCCCGCAGGGAGGAACACTGAAGCTTTCTTT

V gene: TRBV6-5
J gene: TRBJ2-5
clone size: -
D gene: TRBD2
CDR3 protein: CASSNRLAGRETQYF
CDR3 DNA: TGTGCCAGCAGCAACCGACTAGCAGGCCGGGAGACCCAGTACTTC